The entry that follows covers one T cell receptor beta chain sequence. The table lists this clone with a few counts. Its cognate antigen has yet to be identified. No quality values exist for individual bases; no much larger clone is one base distant. Library preparation was by the immunoSEQ multiplex PCR assay. The multiplex PCR relied on a mix of 60 forward primers for TCR Vbeta segments and 13 reverse primers for TCR Jbeta segments. The CDR3 region of rearranged TCR beta genes was amplified from genomic DNA with a multiplex PCR assay. On the Illumina HiSeq System, the amplified TCR beta libraries were sequenced as 87-base-pair reads. Per the authors' processing: A later analysis counted approximately 76 million unique TCR beta chains across the 700 or so repertoires, and 10 million to 11 million of these chains were shared by at least two donors. Raw reads were error-corrected and collapsed into unique sequences with a nearest-neighbor algorithm that merged closely related sequences to remove PCR and sequencing errors. V, D and J gene segments were assigned by aligning CDR3 sequences to IMGT reference sequences. For a sequence to be retained, at least a six-nucleotide match to both a V gene segment and a J gene segment was required. A rearrangement counted as productive if the CDR3 had no stop codons and remained in frame with V and J, and every other rearrangement counted as non-productive. Following IMGT convention, CDR3 was defined as the stretch from the second conserved V-encoded cysteine up to the conserved J-encoded phenylalanine. Sequences without an unambiguous match to a single V gene segment were excluded from the earlier analysis of a few hundred of the donors. In an earlier analysis of 450 to 750 of the donors, a V segment was called functional when productive rearrangements were above 56.7%, and segregating when the standard deviation between donors exceeded 5%. A statistical classification framework was built for diagnosing cytomegalovirus status from the catalog of TCR beta chain sequences. A later analysis assigned V and J genes by comparing TCR nucleotide sequences with IMGT/GENE-DB human TR gene sequences. The TCRdist pipeline was used in a later analysis to assign CDR3 sequences and most-parsimonious VDJ recombination scenarios. In a later analysis, each TCR beta chain was defined by its CDR3 amino acid sequence together with its V-gene family, and reads lacking a unique V-gene family were excluded. To address suspected cross-contamination and a sequencing artifact, a later analysis removed 592 highly shared, low-generation-probability nucleotide sequences. In a later analysis, a clonal expansion index for each public chain was calculated from normalized within-repertoire ranks of inferred template counts. In a later analysis, generation probabilities were computed with a VDJ recombination model fitted to out-of-frame rearrangements, and the resulting probabilities were checked against IGoR. In a later analysis, hypergeometric tests were used to score TCR-TCR, TCR-HLA and TCR-CMV co-occurrence, with a repertoire-size bias correction applied to TCR pairs. False discovery rates were estimated in a later analysis by permuting HLA or CMV assignments 20 times. A later analysis grouped co-occurring TCRs with DBSCAN, adding TCRdist sequence similarity when clustering within HLA-allele-positive subsets. Repertoires with fewer than 30,000 or more than 120,000 public chains, plus five repertoires with anomalous nucleotide sharing, were excluded from co-occurrence clustering. TCRdb's version of the immuneACCESS table is confined to in-frame rearrangements and falls short of the full clone set. An unresolved V gene accounts for under half of the shortfall where checked; the remainder is of unknown origin. The V and J calls and clone size come from that table; D and trimming were worked out from the DNA. The sample table shows over 85,000 clones, and approximately 75% are seen once. The ten largest clonotypes hold roughly 3.8% of the sample.

The cohort consisted of 666 healthy bone marrow donors. At the time of sampling, every cohort member was nominally healthy, though immune exposures that went unrecorded were likely present. The donor was CMV seronegative and belonged to the group of roughly 330 seronegative cohort members. Each donor provided a peripheral blood sample, and peripheral blood mononuclear cells were used for TCR beta sequencing. The Qiagen DNeasy Blood Extraction Kit was used to extract genomic DNA from the blood cell samples. V is clipped by 7 bases and J by 0 bases, and the sequence between their germline boundaries is 16 bases long. The germline V gene yields LGHNT for CDR1 and FRNRAP for CDR2. The CDR3 starts with the cysteine, ends with the phenylalanine, and has 16 residues. Just the 48-base CDR3 DNA is kept, in frame starting at base 1. The data originate from a study of cytomegalovirus exposure and HLA in healthy donors (dated by TCRdb to the late 2010s). A note on the overall study: According to an earlier analysis of several hundred of the donors, about 179 million T cells yielded roughly 100 million unique TCR beta sequences and approximately 300 Gb of sequence data. An early release that covered fewer than 800 HLA-typed donors contained approximately 290 gigabases of sequencing data and tens of millions of unique TCR sequences. Among the 398 genotyped donors, 75% to 90% belonged to the genetic ancestry cluster associated with self-reported Caucasian donors. The aim of the study was to test whether cataloging public T cell receptors could identify signatures of past pathogen exposure. The study used immunosequencing to profile the T cell repertoires of around 600 subjects and linked those repertoires to cytomegalovirus serostatus. Besides the first cohort of hundreds of subjects, a separate validation cohort made up of 120 different subjects was used. To predict cytomegalovirus infection status, the study combined high-throughput TCR immunosequencing, statistical association of individual TCRs with disease status, and machine learning. A later analysis re-analyzed previously published TCR beta repertoires from 550 to 700 donors and added high-resolution HLA genotyping to study TCR occurrence patterns. Rather than using new phenotypic data, the later analysis identified candidate immune exposures from TCR beta sequences and from how often those sequences occurred across donors. An earlier analysis of around 540 of the donors applied high-throughput TCR beta sequencing to assess whether each TCR beta V gene segment acted as functional or pseudogenic. Donor age, sex, ethnicity and CMV serostatus were collected together with the repertoire data. In a later genetic analysis, genome-wide SNP genotypes for 398 of the 666 donors were used, and that subset was treated as a discovery cohort. Every discovery cohort repertoire had been produced on one sequencing platform. HLA typing covered class I and class II loci at four-digit resolution. The number of donors typed differed by locus, with roughly 620-630 for A, B, C, DRB1 and DQB1, roughly 520 for DQA1, approximately 580 for DPA1, and around 460 for DPB1. Four to six DR-DQ haplotypes were handled as single units for association and clustering because linkage in the cohort was strong. Among about 390 genotyped donors of the cohort, an average of around 240,000 unique TCR beta nucleotide sequences were sequenced per donor, roughly 20% of them non-productive.

Findings and caveats that apply to the study as a whole: A total of fewer than 200 TCR beta chains were listed by the study as associated with cytomegalovirus. A few of the identified cytomegalovirus-associated TCR beta chains were confirmed in vitro to be specific for cytomegalovirus antigens. Most TCR sequences were observed very rarely across donors, whereas some public TCRs were present in many individuals. The sequencing pipeline was judged likely to have produced a cluster of highly shared sequence variants as a technical artifact. Correlated functional status among segregating V segments might be attributable to linkage disequilibrium, but an unknown experimental factor could not be ruled out. According to a later genetic analysis, donors in an Asian-associated ancestry cluster had fewer N-insertions in productive TCRs than the approximately 710-donor mean. Strong co-occurrence of HLA alleles, especially DR and DQ, made assigning TCR associations to individual alleles difficult. The presence/absence analyses assumed that sequencing depth was roughly uniform across donors, and that assumption may not be true. Because counts were too low, more than 15 rarely observed V segments, including chromosome 9 orphons, were left out of the earlier analysis of 500 to 750 of the donors. This cohort had only TCR beta chains sequenced, and the lack of alpha or paired-chain data limited which features could be detected. HLA typing was unavailable for some donors at each locus, so association tests used only the typed subset. According to the authors, the approach could potentially be generalized to other disease states and immunological phenotypes. At a false discovery rate of 0.05, a later analysis linked roughly 17,000 TCR beta sequences to specific HLA alleles. Because the 87-base-pair reads could not distinguish some IMGT-functional V segments, including TRBV6-2 and TRBV6-3, those segments were excluded. In both the original and validation cohorts, the classifier was reported to diagnose cytomegalovirus status with high specificity and sensitivity. A further reported finding was that TCR beta sequences accurately predicted the HLA-A and HLA-B alleles for most subjects in the first cohort. A later analysis reported that several top co-occurrence clusters appeared linked to parvovirus B19, influenza, CMV and Epstein-Barr virus. An earlier analysis of approximately 570 of the donors showed that most TCR beta V segments appeared in productive rearrangements either about 90% or about 30% of the time, which broadly matched IMGT annotations. Most CMV-associated TCR beta chains appeared to be HLA-restricted in a later analysis, and the HLA associations seemed to be driven largely by CMV exposure. Immune exposure information for the cohort was limited to CMV serostatus. A later analysis found that TCR association rates varied across HLA loci, with DRB1 alleles showing the most associated TCRs and HLA-C alleles the fewest. In a later genetic analysis, a missense DCLRE1C variant was associated with V-gene and J-gene trimming of TCR beta chains, and the association was replicated in an independent cohort. In a later analysis, HLA-associated TCR beta chains showed more clonal expansion and lower generation probabilities than non-associated chains that were equally common.

Sequencing input: PBMCs. The receptor chain draws on TRBV12-5 and TRBJ2-1, and the D gene may be TRBD1, 6 bases matching. This receptor was identified in a woman between 40 and 55 years old in good health and CMV-seronegative. The nucleotide sequence is given as TGTGCTAGTGAGGTGGGGGCCTTAAGCTCCTACAATGAGCAGTTCTTC. Its protein is CASEVGALSSYNEQFF.